This T cell receptor beta chain was obtained from a study of shared clonotypes between healthy human individuals. Produced via immunoSEQ multiplex PCR; TCRdb's table is partial and in-frame only. This sample has approximately 2,000,000 clones, with just under 95% found just once. This clone was recorded once. Other DNA sequences in this sample translate to the same CDR3. The J segment lost 5 bases and the V segment lost 3 bases, leaving 3 bases of the junction unmatched. This CDR3 has 13 amino acids. CDR1 and CDR2 (germline): MNHEY, SVGAGI. The chain joins TRBV6-5 to TRBJ1-1, with 7 bases fitting TRBD1. The TCR sequence derives from a man younger than 35 in good health. Some clones in this sample may be carry-over from other donors' samples. The sequenced material came from naive CD4+ T cells from PBMCs. Documented subset: CD45RA+ positively selected. CDR3 nucleotides: TGTGCCAGCAGTTATTCCAGGGGGACTGAAGCTTTCTTT. Translating it yields CASSYSRGTEAFF.